The sequence of this T cell receptor beta chain was determined in a study of cytomegalovirus exposure and HLA in healthy donors. Study findings and constraints: In a later analysis, at a false discovery rate of 0.05, 17,000 or so TCR beta sequences were associated with HLA alleles.

The V end lost 6 bases, the J end lost 9 bases, and 18 bases lay between the germline ends. The CDR3 sequence is 14 residues long. Germline V lookup: CDR1 MNHEY, CDR2 SMNVEV (reference sequence). About this clone itself: What it binds is not known.

In the PCR, 60 Vbeta and 13 Jbeta primers were used. Assay used: immunoSEQ multiplex PCR; TCRdb lists only in-frame clones, some missing. Its clone listing holds about 110,000 clones. The sequencing input was PBMCs. The sequence came from a man aged 35 to 55 in good health and CMV-seropositive. This rearrangement joins TRBV27 to TRBJ2-1, with a weak D call TRBD1 (6 bases). In DNA form, the CDR3 reads TGTGCCAGCAGCCTTCTTTACACAGGGAGTGAGCAGTTCTTC. This codes for CASSLLYTGSEQFF.